The 10 T cell receptor beta chains below were found in one sample sequenced in a study of CD8+CD57+ T cells in acquired aplastic anemia. Genomic DNA provided the template from which TCR beta VDJ and CDR3 profiles were obtained. TCRdb reprocessed the reads with MiXCR, giving one entry per CDR3 protein. The table lists some 180,000 distinct CDR3 sequences, roughly 63% of them singletons. Selection for sequencing was limited to patients who had shown CD8+CD57+ cell expansion by flow cytometry. The sequenced sample consisted of sorted CD4+, CD8+, or CD8+CD57+ T cells (not recorded which) from PBMCs. These receptors were obtained from a human donor with aplastic anemia.

This clonotype has ten or more counts. The CDR3 here is CASTSDRQGPYGYTF. The CDR3 DNA reads as TGTGCCAGCACCTCCGACCGACAGGGCCCCTATGGCTACACCTTC. The J gene is TRBJ1-2, the V gene TRBV12-3 or TRBV12-4; 7 bases are shared with TRBD1. This CDR3 is built from 15 residues. The V segment lost 7 bases and the J segment 4 bases; nucleotides outside the gene matches: 12.

Concerning this clonotype itself: A read error is likely, as this CDR3 ends without the conserved phenylalanine or tryptophan. The chain combines TRBV5-6 with TRBJ2-3; 7 positions match TRBD2. Germline CDR1 SGHDT, CDR2 YYEEEE. With 7 bases clipped from V and 4 bases from J, the junction kept 12 bases outside the gene matches. The CDR3 is made up of 15 amino acids. The CDR3 DNA reads TGTGCCAGCTGCGGGGGTGAGGATGGGGCAGATACGCAGTATGTT. This codes for CASCGGEDGADTQYV.

This clonotype was counted a single time. The chain uses TRBV7-9 and TRBJ2-7; 8 positions match TRBD2. V was pared by 5 bases and J by 4 bases, with 10 bases of the junction left unmatched. Germline V gene lookup returns CDR1 SEHNR and CDR2 FQNEAQ (reference sequence). The CDR3 has 15 amino acids. CDR3 residues: CASSRPSGGVYEQYF. DNA of the CDR3: TGTGCCAGCAGCCGCCCCAGCGGGGGTGTGTACGAGCAGTACTTC.

A note on this clonotype: Sequence at one end of the junction differs from germline and may be a read error. This sequence joins TRBV10-3 and TRBJ2-7, with D perhaps TRBD2 (5 bases). CDR3 length: 12 residues. The germline gives CDR1 ENHRY, CDR2 SYGVKD. The CDR3 loop is CANSDTRPEQYF. In nucleotides, the CDR3 is TGTGCCAACAGTGACACTAGACCCGAGCAGTACTTC.

The chain joins TRBV19 to TRBJ1-6; D is perhaps TRBD1 (6 bases). CDR3 length equals 16 residues. Germline-derived CDR1 and CDR2 are LNHDA and SQIVND (reference sequence). The V end lost 4 bases, the J end lost 3 bases, and 13 bases lay between the germline ends. Here the CDR3 reads CASSTNPGHYNSPLHF. The CDR3 DNA is TGTGCCAGTAGTACCAACCCGGGACACTATAATTCACCCCTCCACTTT.

Remarks on this clonotype: This may stem from a read error, because a much larger clone lies one nucleotide away. V is TRBV7-3 and J is TRBJ2-3, with 13 bases that match TRBD2. Unmatched junction bases numbered 7, after V lost 6 bases and J lost 4 bases. This CDR3 has 16 residues. Germline CDR1 is SGHTA and CDR2 is FQGTGA. CDR3 nucleotide sequence: TGTGCCAGCAGTTCGACTAGCGGGGGGCTGGCAGATACGCAGTATTTT. This translates into CASSSTSGGLADTQYF.

This sequence joins TRBV25-1 and TRBJ2-2; maybe TRBD1 (5 bases). The CDR3 sequence is 20 residues long. The germline V gene encodes CDR1 MGHDK and CDR2 SYGVNS. Trimming stripped 0 bases from V and 0 bases from J, with 20 bases between. DNA of the CDR3: TGTGCCAGCAGTGAATACGGGTGGAAGGGGAAACCTCCGAACACCGGGGAGCTGTTTTTT. The encoded protein is CASSEYGWKGKPPNTGELFF.

The chain uses TRBV2 and TRBJ1-6; no clear D. V dropped 3 bases and J dropped 7 bases, with 10 bases sitting between them. The CDR3 contains 14 residues. Germline CDR1 reads SNHLY; CDR2 reads FYNNEI. The CDR3 region has the DNA TGTGCCAGCAGTGATGGGAACAGAAATTCACCCCTCCACTTT. Its translation: CASSDGNRNSPLHF. The complete variable domain, with remaining parts taken from reference TRBV2 and TRBJ1-6, reads EPEVTQTPSHQVTQMGQEVILRCVPISNHLYFYWYRQILGQKVEFLVSFYNNEISEKSEIFDDQFSVERPDGSNFTLKIRSTKLEDSAMYFCASSDGNRNSPLHFGNGTRLTVT.

This chain links TRBV19 with TRBJ2-2, with D tentatively TRBD2 (5 bases). This CDR3 comprises 16 residues. Trimming stripped 9 bases from V and 0 bases from J, with 17 bases between. Germline assignment: CDR1 LNHDA and CDR2 SQIVND (reference sequence). DNA for the CDR3: TGTGCCAGGGGATATTGGCGGGTCGCGAACACCGGGGAGCTGTTTTTT. Amino acid sequence: CARGYWRVANTGELFF.

The sample holds a few counts of this clonotype. The chain links TRBV11-2 to TRBJ2-3; 16 bases agree with TRBD2. CDR3 length: 16 residues. Germline trimming cut 5 bases from V and 11 bases from J; bases unmatched to any gene: 10. Germline V gene sequence: CDR1 SGHAT, CDR2 FQNNGV. CDR3 nucleotide sequence: TGTGCCAGCAGCACCTACGGGACTAGCGGGGGGGGGGGGCAGTATTTT. This translates into CASSTYGTSGGGGQYF.